The clone carrying this T cell receptor beta chain appeared a single time. Its antigen is unknown. Genomic DNA constituted the template upon which TCR beta VDJ and CDR3 profiling was performed. One entry per CDR3 protein results from TCRdb running MiXCR on the reads. This table holds hundreds of thousands of distinct CDR3 sequences, 56% found once. This sample is drawn from a study of CD8+CD57+ T cells in acquired aplastic anemia. The germline V and J ends were trimmed by 7 bases and 1 base, with 16 bases remaining between them. Germline CDR1 SGHVS, CDR2 FQNEAQ. There are 15 residues in the CDR3. Study-level results: Some 31 sequences, all CD8+ CDR3, were shared between patients and controls. Simpson's diversity of CD8+ cells was not significantly different in patients compared with controls.

Sequencing was done on patients that had shown CD8+CD57+ cell expansion by flow cytometry. Severe acquired aplastic anemia was the diagnosis recorded for all patients. The TCR originated in a human donor with aplastic anemia. Sequencing was performed on sorted CD4+, CD8+, or CD8+CD57+ T cells (not recorded which) from PBMCs. V usage is TRBV7-8 and J usage is TRBJ2-5; D may be TRBD2 (6 bases). CDR3 coding DNA: TGTGCCAGCACCCTCTCGGGAGCGGTCCAAGAGACCCAGTACTTC. Amino acid sequence: CASTLSGAVQETQYF.